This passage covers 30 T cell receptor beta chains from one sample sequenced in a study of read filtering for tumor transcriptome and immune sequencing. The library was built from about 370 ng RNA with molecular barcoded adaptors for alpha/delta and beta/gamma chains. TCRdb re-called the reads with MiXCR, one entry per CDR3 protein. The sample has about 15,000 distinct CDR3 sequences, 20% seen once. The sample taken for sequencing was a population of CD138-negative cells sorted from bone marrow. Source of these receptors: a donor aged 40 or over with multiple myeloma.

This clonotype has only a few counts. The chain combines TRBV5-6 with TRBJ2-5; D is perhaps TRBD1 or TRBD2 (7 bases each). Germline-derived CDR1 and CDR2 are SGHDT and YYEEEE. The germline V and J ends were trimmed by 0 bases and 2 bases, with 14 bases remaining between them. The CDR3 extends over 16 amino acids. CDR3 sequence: CASSLGGGRGQETQYF. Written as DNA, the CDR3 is TGTGCCAGCAGCTTGGGGGGGGGCAGGGGGCAAGAGACCCAGTACTTC.

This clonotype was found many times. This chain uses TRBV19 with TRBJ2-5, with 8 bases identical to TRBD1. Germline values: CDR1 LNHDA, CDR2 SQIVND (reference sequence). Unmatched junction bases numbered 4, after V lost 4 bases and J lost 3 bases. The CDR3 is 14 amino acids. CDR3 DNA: TGTGCCAGTAGTACTGGACAGGGAGAAGAGACCCAGTACTTC. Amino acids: CASSTGQGEETQYF.

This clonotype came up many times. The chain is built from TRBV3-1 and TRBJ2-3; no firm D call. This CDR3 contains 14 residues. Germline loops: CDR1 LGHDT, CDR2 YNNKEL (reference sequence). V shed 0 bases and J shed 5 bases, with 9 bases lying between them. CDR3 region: CASSQDSPRDTQYF. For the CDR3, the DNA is TGTGCCAGCAGCCAAGATTCTCCGAGAGATACGCAGTATTTT.

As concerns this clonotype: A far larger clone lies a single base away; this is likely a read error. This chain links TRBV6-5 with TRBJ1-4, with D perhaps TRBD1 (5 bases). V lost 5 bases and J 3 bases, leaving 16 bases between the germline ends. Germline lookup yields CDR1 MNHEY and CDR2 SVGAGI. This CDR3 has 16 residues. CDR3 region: CASSGWRGASNEKLFF. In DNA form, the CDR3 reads TGTGCCAGCAGTGGATGGCGAGGGGCCTCTAATGAAAAACTGTTTTTT.

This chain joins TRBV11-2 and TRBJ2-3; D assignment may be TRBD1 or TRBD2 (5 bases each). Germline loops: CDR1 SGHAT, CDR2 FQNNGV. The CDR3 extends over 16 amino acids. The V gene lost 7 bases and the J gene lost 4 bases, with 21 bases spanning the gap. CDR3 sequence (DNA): TGTGCCAGCACCTTGAGGTCCGGGCAGGGACCAGATACGCAGTATTTT. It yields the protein CASTLRSGQGPDTQYF.

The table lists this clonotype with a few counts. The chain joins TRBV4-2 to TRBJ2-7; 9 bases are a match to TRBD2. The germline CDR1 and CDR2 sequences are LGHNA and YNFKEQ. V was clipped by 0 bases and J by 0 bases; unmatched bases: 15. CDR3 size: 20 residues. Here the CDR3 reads CASSQEAGLAPDLSSYEQYF. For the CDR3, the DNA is TGTGCCAGCAGCCAAGAGGCCGGACTAGCGCCAGACCTGAGCTCCTACGAGCAGTACTTC.

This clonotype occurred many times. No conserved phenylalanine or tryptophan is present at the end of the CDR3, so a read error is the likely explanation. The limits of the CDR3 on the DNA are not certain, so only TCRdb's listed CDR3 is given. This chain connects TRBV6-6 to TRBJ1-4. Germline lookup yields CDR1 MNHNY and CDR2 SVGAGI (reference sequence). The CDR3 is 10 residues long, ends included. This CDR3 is CASSPRDYRC.

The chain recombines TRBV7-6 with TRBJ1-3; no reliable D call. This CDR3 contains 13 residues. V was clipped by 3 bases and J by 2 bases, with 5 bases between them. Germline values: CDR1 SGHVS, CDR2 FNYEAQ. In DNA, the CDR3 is TGTGCCAGCAGCTTTAGTACTGGAAACACCATATATTTT. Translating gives CASSFSTGNTIYF.

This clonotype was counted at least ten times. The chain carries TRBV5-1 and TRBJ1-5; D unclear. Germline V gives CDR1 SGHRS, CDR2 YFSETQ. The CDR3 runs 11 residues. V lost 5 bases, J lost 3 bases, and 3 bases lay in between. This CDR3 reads CASSLNQPQHF. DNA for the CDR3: TGCGCCAGCAGTCTCAATCAGCCCCAGCATTTT.

As DNA, the CDR3 is TGCAGTGCCACACAGGGTGGTGGATCAAATCAGCCCCAGCATTTT. Protein sequence: CSATQGGGSNQPQHF. The chain recombines TRBV20-1 with TRBJ1-5, with D possibly being TRBD1 (6 bases). The germline gives CDR1 DFQATT, CDR2 SNEGSKA (reference sequence). The CDR3 has 15 amino acids. V lost 6 bases to trimming and J lost 4 bases, with 19 bases between them.

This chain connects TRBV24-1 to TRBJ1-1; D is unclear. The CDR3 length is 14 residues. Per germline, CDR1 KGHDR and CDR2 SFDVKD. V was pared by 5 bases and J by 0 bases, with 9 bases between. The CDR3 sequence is CATSAAGVNTEAFF. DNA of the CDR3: TGTGCCACCAGTGCTGCTGGGGTGAACACTGAAGCTTTCTTT.

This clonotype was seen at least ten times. Written as DNA, the CDR3 is TGTGCCAGCAGTCCCCAATCCGTACCCCAGCATTTT. Translated: CASSPQSVPQHF. The V call is TRBV12-3 or TRBV12-4, the J call TRBJ1-5, with D unclear. The CDR3 covers 12 residues. Trimming pared 5 bases from V and 10 bases from J, leaving 12 bases between.

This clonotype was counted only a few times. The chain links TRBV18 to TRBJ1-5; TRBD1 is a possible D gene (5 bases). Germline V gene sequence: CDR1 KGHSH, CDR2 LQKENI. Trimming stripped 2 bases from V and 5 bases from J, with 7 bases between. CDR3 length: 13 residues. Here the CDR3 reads CASSPDSDQPQHF. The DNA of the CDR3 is TGTGCCAGCTCACCAGACAGCGATCAGCCCCAGCATTTT.

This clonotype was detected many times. The CDR3 nucleotides read TGCAGCGTTGATGGGCAGAACTATGGCTACACCTTC. It codes for CSVDGQNYGYTF. The rearrangement joins TRBV29-1 to TRBJ1-2; D gene unclear. V was pared by 3 bases and J by 2 bases, with 7 bases between. The CDR3 has 12 amino acids. CDR1 is SQVTM and CDR2 is ANQGSEA in the germline V gene.

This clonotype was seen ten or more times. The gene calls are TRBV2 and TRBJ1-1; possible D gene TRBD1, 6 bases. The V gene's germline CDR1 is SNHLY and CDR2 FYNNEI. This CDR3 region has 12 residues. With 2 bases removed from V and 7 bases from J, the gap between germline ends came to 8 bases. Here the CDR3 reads CASSEQGHEAFF. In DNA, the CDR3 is TGTGCCAGCAGTGAACAGGGGCATGAAGCTTTCTTT.

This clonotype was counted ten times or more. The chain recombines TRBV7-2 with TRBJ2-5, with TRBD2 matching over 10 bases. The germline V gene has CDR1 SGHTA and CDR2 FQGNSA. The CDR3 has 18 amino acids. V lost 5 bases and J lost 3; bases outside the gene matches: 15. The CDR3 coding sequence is TGTGCCAGCAGCCCCCTTTCACGGTCACTAGCGGGGAAAGAGACCCAGTACTTC. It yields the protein CASSPLSRSLAGKETQYF.

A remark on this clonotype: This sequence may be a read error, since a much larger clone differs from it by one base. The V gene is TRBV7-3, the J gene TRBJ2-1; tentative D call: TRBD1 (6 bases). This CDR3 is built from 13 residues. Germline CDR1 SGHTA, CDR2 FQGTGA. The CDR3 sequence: CAGSSIQGSEQFF. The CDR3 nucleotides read TGTGCCGGCAGCTCGATACAGGGAAGTGAGCAGTTCTTC.

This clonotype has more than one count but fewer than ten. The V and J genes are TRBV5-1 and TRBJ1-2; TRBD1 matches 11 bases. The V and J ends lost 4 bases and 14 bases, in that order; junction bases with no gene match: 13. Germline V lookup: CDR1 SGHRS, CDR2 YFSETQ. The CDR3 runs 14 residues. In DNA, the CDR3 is TGCGCCAGCAGCCCCGGGACAGGGGGACTCAAGAAGACCTTC. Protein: CASSPGTGGLKKTF.

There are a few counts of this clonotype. CDR3 coding DNA: TGTGCCAGCAGCTTAAATCCGACTCAGGAGACCCAGTACTTC. This sequence encodes CASSLNPTQETQYF. The genes are TRBV11-1 and TRBJ2-5, with D uncertain. V was clipped by 2 bases and J by 5 bases, with 12 bases between them. Germline values: CDR1 SGHAT, CDR2 FQDESV (reference sequence). This CDR3 region has 14 residues.

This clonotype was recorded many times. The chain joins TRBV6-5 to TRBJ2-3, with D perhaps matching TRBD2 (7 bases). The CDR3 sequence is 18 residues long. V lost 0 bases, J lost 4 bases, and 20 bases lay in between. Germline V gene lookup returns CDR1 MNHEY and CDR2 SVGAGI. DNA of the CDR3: TGTGCCAGCAGTTACTCCTTGTACGGGGGGCGAAGGGCAGATACGCAGTATTTT. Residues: CASSYSLYGGRRADTQYF.

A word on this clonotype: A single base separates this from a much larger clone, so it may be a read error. Here the CDR3 reads CASPPNDRANEQFF. The CDR3 bases are TGTGCCAGCCCACCTAACGACAGGGCCAATGAGCAGTTCTTC. V and J are TRBV18 and TRBJ2-1; 7 nucleotides align to TRBD1. Germline CDR1 and CDR2: KGHSH and LQKENI. This CDR3 is built from 14 residues.

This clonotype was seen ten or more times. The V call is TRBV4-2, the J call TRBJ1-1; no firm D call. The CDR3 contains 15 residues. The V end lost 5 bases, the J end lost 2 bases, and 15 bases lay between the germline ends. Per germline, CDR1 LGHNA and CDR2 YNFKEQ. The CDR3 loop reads CASSDGLGSNTEAFF. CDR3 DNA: TGTGCCAGCAGCGATGGGTTAGGTTCCAACACTGAAGCTTTCTTT.

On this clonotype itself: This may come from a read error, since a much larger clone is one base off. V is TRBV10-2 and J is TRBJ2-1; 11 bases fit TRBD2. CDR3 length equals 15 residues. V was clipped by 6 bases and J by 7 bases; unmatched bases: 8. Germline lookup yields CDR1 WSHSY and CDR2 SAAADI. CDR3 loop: CASRDTGLAENEQFF. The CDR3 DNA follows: TGCGCCAGCAGGGACACGGGACTAGCGGAAAATGAGCAGTTCTTC.

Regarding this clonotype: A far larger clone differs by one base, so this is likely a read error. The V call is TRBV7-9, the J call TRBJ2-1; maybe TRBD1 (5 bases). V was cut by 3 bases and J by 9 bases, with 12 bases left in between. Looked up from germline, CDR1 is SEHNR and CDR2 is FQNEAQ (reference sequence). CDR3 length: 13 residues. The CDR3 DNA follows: TGTGCCAGCAGCTTGGACAATGCCAGTGAGCAGTTCTTC. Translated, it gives CASSLDNASEQFF.

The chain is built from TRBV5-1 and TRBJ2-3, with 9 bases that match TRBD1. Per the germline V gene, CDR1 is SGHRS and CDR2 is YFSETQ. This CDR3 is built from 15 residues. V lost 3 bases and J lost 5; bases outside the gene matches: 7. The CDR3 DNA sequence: TGCGCCAGCAGCTCGGGACAGGGAAATAAAGATACGCAGTATTTT. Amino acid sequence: CASSSGQGNKDTQYF.

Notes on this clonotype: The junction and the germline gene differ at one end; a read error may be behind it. The CDR3 DNA sequence: TGTGACAGCAGCTTAGGGGAGCTTGAGGCAGATACGCAGTATTTT. Protein product: CDSSLGELEADTQYF. The chain has TRBV7-2 and TRBJ2-3, with D perhaps being TRBD1 or TRBD2 (5 bases each). The CDR3 runs 15 residues. The germline gives CDR1 SGHTA, CDR2 FQGNSA.

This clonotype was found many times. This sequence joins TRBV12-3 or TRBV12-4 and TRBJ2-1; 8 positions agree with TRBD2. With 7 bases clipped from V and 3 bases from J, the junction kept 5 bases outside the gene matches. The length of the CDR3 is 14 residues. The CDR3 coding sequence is TGTGCCAGCATTCTAGCGGGTTTCTACAATGAGCAGTTCTTC. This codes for CASILAGFYNEQFF.

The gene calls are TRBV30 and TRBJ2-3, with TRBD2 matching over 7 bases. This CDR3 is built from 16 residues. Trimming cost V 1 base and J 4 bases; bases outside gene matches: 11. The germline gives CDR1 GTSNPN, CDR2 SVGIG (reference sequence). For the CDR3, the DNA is TGTGCCTGGAGTGGACGAGGCGGGGGAGAAGCAGATACGCAGTATTTT. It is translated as CAWSGRGGGEADTQYF.

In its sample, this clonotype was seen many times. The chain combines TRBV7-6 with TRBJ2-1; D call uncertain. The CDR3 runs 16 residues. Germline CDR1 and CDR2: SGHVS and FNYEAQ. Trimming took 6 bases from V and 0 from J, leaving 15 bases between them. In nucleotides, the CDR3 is TGTGCCAGCAGTTTCAACGCTCTCGGCTCCTACAATGAGCAGTTCTTC. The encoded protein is CASSFNALGSYNEQFF.

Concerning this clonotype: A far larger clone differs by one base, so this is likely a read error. The CDR3 DNA sequence: TGTGCCGGCAACGACGGGAGGGCCCTCAATGAGCAGTTCTTC. Protein product: CAGNDGRALNEQFF. This chain joins TRBV6-5 and TRBJ2-1, with 8 bases fitting TRBD2. Germline V lookup: CDR1 MNHEY, CDR2 SVGAGI. This CDR3 region has 14 residues. V dropped 11 bases and J dropped 6; count of bases not matched to a gene: 12.